The T cell receptor beta chain described here comes from a study of T cells in Graves' hyperthyroidism and ophthalmopathy. Findings and limits, study-wide: Blood held most thyroid clonotypes expanded above 0.001 frequency.

There were TCR beta CDR3 regions amplified from RNA transcripts. HTBI primers were the set used in a first-round RT-PCR of the TCR CDR3. Via MiXCR, TCRdb re-called the multiplex PCR reads, giving one row per CDR3 protein. The profile shows approximately 370,000 distinct CDR3 sequences, 14% to 15% of them singletons. More than 9.5 ml fresh peripheral blood yielded the PBMCs. Trimming took 2 bases from V and 5 from J, leaving 6 bases between them. The CDR3 runs 13 residues. CDR1 and CDR2 (germline): MNHEY, SVGAGI. This clonotype was observed at least ten times. Its antigen is currently unknown. Sequences were obtained from blood. This clonotype was obtained from a woman aged 30 to 39 with Graves' hyperthyroidism. V gene TRBV6-5 combines with J gene TRBJ2-2, with D tentatively TRBD2 (6 bases). CDR3 in amino acids: CASSYGRTGELFF. For the CDR3, the DNA is TGTGCCAGCAGTTACGGGAGGACCGGGGAGCTGTTTTTT.